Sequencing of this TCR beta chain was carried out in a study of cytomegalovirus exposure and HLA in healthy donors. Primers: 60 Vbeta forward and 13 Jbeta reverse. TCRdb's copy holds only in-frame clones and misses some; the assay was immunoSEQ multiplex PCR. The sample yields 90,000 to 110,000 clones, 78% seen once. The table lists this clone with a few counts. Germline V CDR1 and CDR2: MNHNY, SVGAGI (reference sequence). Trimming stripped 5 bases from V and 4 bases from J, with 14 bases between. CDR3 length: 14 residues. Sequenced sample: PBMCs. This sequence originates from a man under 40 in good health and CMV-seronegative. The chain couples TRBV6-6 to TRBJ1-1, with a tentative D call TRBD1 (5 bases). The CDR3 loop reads CASSRNSGPTEAFF. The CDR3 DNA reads TGTGCCAGCAGTAGAAATTCAGGGCCCACTGAAGCTTTCTTT.